These T cell receptor beta chains were read from a single sample in a study of blood T cell repertoires in COVID-19. Assay used: immunoSEQ multiplex PCR; TCRdb lists only in-frame clones, some missing. The sample lists roughly 200,000 clones, around 84% occurring once. Sequenced: peripheral blood. The receptors derive from a man in his forties with active or convalescent COVID-19. Each CDR3 is given with its conserved first and last residue. Fields, in order: J gene, V gene, CDR3 length, D gene, CDR3 DNA, CDR3 protein. A D gene is named only where the DNA matches it firmly.

J: TRBJ1-6
V: TRBV13
length: 15
D: .
DNA: TGTGCCAGCAGCTTCCGGGACATTACGAGTTCACCCCTCCACTTT
CDR3: CASSFRDITSSPLHF

J: TRBJ1-5
V: TRBV19
length: 14
D: .
DNA: TGTGCCACCACGGTCGGGGGTCGAAATCAGCCCCAGCATTTT
CDR3: CATTVGGRNQPQHF

J: TRBJ1-1
V: TRBV28
length: 17
D: .
DNA: TGTGCCAGCAGTTTCCTATCACCGACAGGAGGGAACACTGAAGCTTTCTTT
CDR3: CASSFLSPTGGNTEAFF

J: TRBJ2-2
V: TRBV30
length: 14
D: .
DNA: TGTGCCTGGACGCAGGGCACCCGAGGCGGGGAGCTGTTTTTT
CDR3: CAWTQGTRGGELFF

J: TRBJ1-2
V: TRBV9
length: 14
D: .
DNA: TGTGCCAGCAGCGTATTCTCCCAGGGCTATGGCTACACCTTC
CDR3: CASSVFSQGYGYTF

J: TRBJ2-7
V: TRBV27
length: 14
D: TRBD1
DNA: TGTGCCAGCAGTCCGGGGACAGGGGGAAACGAGCAGTACTTC
CDR3: CASSPGTGGNEQYF

J: TRBJ1-3
V: TRBV7-9
length: 13
D: .
DNA: TGTGCCAGCAGCTTTAGCGAAGTGGACACCATATATTTT
CDR3: CASSFSEVDTIYF

J: TRBJ2-3
V: TRBV30
length: 14
D: TRBD2
DNA: TGTGCCTCTTCACCGGGACTAGACCCAGATACGCAGTATTTT
CDR3: CASSPGLDPDTQYF

J: TRBJ2-4
V: TRBV6-6
length: 12
D: .
DNA: TGTGCCAGCAGTCCGCACCTGAGCATTCAGTACTTC
CDR3: CASSPHLSIQYF

J: TRBJ1-2
V: TRBV29-1
length: 12
D: TRBD1
DNA: TGCAGCGTTACAGGGGCTAACTATGGCTACACCTTC
CDR3: CSVTGANYGYTF

J: TRBJ1-1
V: TRBV27
length: 14
D: .
DNA: TGTGCCAGCAGTCTCCCAGGGGTTGACACTGAAGCTTTCTTT
CDR3: CASSLPGVDTEAFF